These T cell receptor beta chains were read from a single sample in a study of T-cell reconstitution after alpha-beta-depleted transplantation in children. TCRdb re-called the PCR reads through MiXCR, storing one row per CDR3 protein. The repertoire includes about 170,000 distinct CDR3 sequences, around 10% of them detected once, and under 15% sits in the top ten. The sample in question was PBMCs, obtained before TCRalphabeta/CD19-depleted stem cell transplant. The origin of the receptors is a boy younger than 10 with acute myeloid leukemia, due to receive a stem cell transplant. CDR3s include the opening cysteine and the closing phenylalanine or tryptophan. Fields, in order: D gene, clone size, J gene, V gene, CDR3 DNA, CDR3 protein. A D gene is named only where the DNA matches it firmly. A clone size is listed for some rows: how often the clone was seen (once, few, many), or a class if it is expanded.

TRBD2	many	TRBJ2-5	TRBV29-1	TGCAGCGTTGAAACGGGAGGCCCGTACCAAGAGACCCAGTACTTC	CSVETGGPYQETQYF
TRBD1	NA	TRBJ1-4	TRBV7-9	TGTGCCAGCAGCTGGGGACAGGGGTTTAATGAAAAACTGTTTTTT	CASSWGQGFNEKLFF
NA	many	TRBJ1-2	TRBV7-9	TGTGCCAGCAGCCATAACACCGTTAACTATGGCTACACCTTC	CASSHNTVNYGYTF
NA	many	TRBJ2-3	TRBV11-2	TGTGCCAGCAGCTCCCCGAAGGGCGGGGATACGCAGTATTTT	CASSSPKGGDTQYF
TRBD2	many	TRBJ2-1	TRBV5-5	TGTGCCAGCAGCTTGGCCCCGACTAGCGGGAGGGGCAATGAGCAGTTCTTC	CASSLAPTSGRGNEQFF
NA	few	TRBJ1-2	TRBV7-8	TGTGCCAGCAGCTTAGGGGGAAGATATGGCTACACCTTC	CASSLGGRYGYTF
NA	many	TRBJ2-7	TRBV7-9	TGTGCCAGCAGCTCAGGAGCTCGGGAGCAGTACTTC	CASSSGAREQYF
TRBD1	NA	TRBJ1-1	TRBV10-1	TGCGCCAGCAGCGGGACAGGGAGAGGGGACACTGAAGCTTTCTTT	CASSGTGRGDTEAFF
NA	medium-sized	TRBJ2-5	TRBV7-2	TGTGCCAGCAGCTTAGCGGGCGTTCGTGGGGTGATCGGGACCCAGTACTTC	CASSLAGVRGVIGTQYF
TRBD2	many	TRBJ2-2	TRBV3-1	TGTGCCAGCAGCCAAGTTCGAGCGGGAGGCCCCGGGGAGCTGTTTTTT	CASSQVRAGGPGELFF
NA	many	TRBJ1-2	TRBV3-1	TGTGCCAGCAGCCAAGATGGTCGACAGAACTACACCTTC	CASSQDGRQNYTF